This T cell receptor beta chain was captured in a study of PD-1 blockade in classical Hodgkin lymphoma (dated by TCRdb to the early 2020s). About the investigation overall: Nivolumab dosing was 3 mg/kg intravenously every 2 weeks, continuing until either disease progression or unacceptable toxicity. The study used CyTOF and TCR beta sequencing to define a peripheral blood immune signature of response to PD-1 blockade in classical Hodgkin lymphoma.

The Qiagen DNeasy kit was used to extract genomic DNA both from unsorted PBMCs and from the negatively selected CD4+ and CD8+ fractions. Amplification of TCR beta CDR3 regions was done by immunoSEQ multiplex PCR with primers that anneal to V and J segments. A synthetic immune receptor repertoire was used to minimize amplification bias, and remaining bias was computationally removed after sequencing. Processing in the source paper ran as follows. Custom Python scripts were used to quantify repertoire diversity as the Shannon entropy index. The unsorted, CD4+ and CD8+ repertoires were each analyzed separately, with the exception of combined analyses, where CD4+ and CD8+ sequences were merged in silico. A clone was considered expanded if an increase in frequency of at least 2-fold after treatment relative to C1D1 was found, and a pseudocount of 0.5 was applied to clones undetected at baseline. Clones with 0 or 1 copy at C1D1 were defined as singleton clones, while clones with 2 or more copies were defined as non-singleton clones. Clones expanded in unsorted samples were labelled as CD4+, CD8+ or unknown by matching protein sequences in sorted samples from the same patient. Wilcoxon tests were applied to paired samples to test diversity changes from C1D1 to C4D1. The table comes from immuneACCESS by way of TCRdb, which keeps in-frame sequences with V and J called. Part of the clones is missing from these tables; in studies checked, under half for an unresolved V gene and the rest for unknown reasons. V and J calls and clone size are copied from that table; D and trimming were computed from the DNA. For this sample the table gives more than 40,000 clones, of which roughly three quarters were detected only once. Under 20% of the sample belongs to the ten largest clones.

Concerning this clone: Its target antigen remains unknown. No base-level quality is on record; no much larger clone is a single base apart.

The paper as a whole reports these results and caveats: A significant rise by C4D1 was seen in CD4+ but not CD8+ TCR diversity (p=0.0027 vs p=0.16), with the rise being most apparent in complete responders (p=0.02). Baseline diversity similar to that of newly diagnosed patients was observed in trial patients achieving complete response, whereas significantly lower diversity was observed in partial responders and progressors. Only a single clinical trial cohort was studied, and what caused the repertoire differences, possibly disease activity or prior therapy, remained undefined. Baseline TCR diversity was reported as lower in newly diagnosed patients than in healthy donors, and lower still in relapsed/refractory patients. Lower diversity was observed in patients in whom nivolumab was started less than 1 year after ASCT, and these patients were excluded from later analyses so that confounding by immune reconstitution would be avoided.

Reading the label with the study, this specimen's time point is: cycle 4 day 1 (C4D1), after around six weeks of nivolumab. Every trial patient had relapsed following autologous stem cell transplantation, and prior brentuximab vedotin exposure was what differed among cohorts A, B and C. A total of 56 patients with relapsed/refractory classical Hodgkin lymphoma made up the trial cohort, and each patient's best overall response was complete response, partial response or progressive disease. Trial patients were treated with single-agent nivolumab in the multi-cohort phase II CheckMate 205 trial. An independent review committee assessed best overall response by applying the 2007 International Working Group response criteria. Trial PBMCs were collected immediately before nivolumab initiation (C1D1) and during therapy at cycle 2 day 1 and cycle 4 day 1. Peripheral blood was collected in 8 mL Vacutainer Cell Preparation Tubes, from which PBMCs were isolated by centrifugation and then cryopreserved.

This material consisted of peripheral blood mononuclear cells (PBMCs), taken before the fourth cycle of nivolumab. This clonotype originated in a human donor with classical Hodgkin lymphoma.

The nucleotide sequence is given as TGTGCCATCAGTGTGGACTATTTAGGCGATGGCTACACCTTC. Translated, this is CAISVDYLGDGYTF. The sequence joins TRBV10-3 to TRBJ1-2; no confident D gene assignment can be made. Based on the germline V gene, the CDR1 and CDR2 sequences are ENHRY and SYGVKD. The V end loses 4 bases and the J end loses 6 bases, and a stretch of 15 bases separates them. The cysteine opens and the phenylalanine closes a CDR3 of 14 amino acids. The retained sequence is limited to the CDR3, 42 bases, with the frame set at the first base.